This T cell receptor (beta chain) was identified during a study of cytomegalovirus exposure and HLA in healthy donors. For this clone: Antigen unknown.

V lost 4 bases to trimming and J lost 6 bases; unmatched junction nucleotides: 12. Germline lookup yields CDR1 SGHRS and CDR2 YFSETQ. The CDR3 is made up of 15 amino acids. The PCR contained 60 Vbeta and 13 Jbeta primers. Here immunoSEQ multiplex PCR was the method, and the copy in TCRdb shows in-frame clones only, minus some. The sample lists approximately 140,000 clones, roughly 73% occurring once. Study-wide points: Highest at DRB1 and lowest at HLA-C, TCR association rates differed among HLA loci in a later analysis. The study recorded around 160 TCR beta chains that were cytomegalovirus-associated. A highly shared variant cluster was judged a likely technical artifact. Several of the most significant clusters appeared, in a later analysis, to be linked to common viral pathogens.

Sequenced sample: PBMCs. The receptor comes from a human donor in good health. The J gene is TRBJ2-7, the V gene TRBV5-1; 8 bases map to TRBD2. The CDR3: CASSPGGSSGTEQYF. CDR3 sequence (DNA): TGCGCCAGCAGCCCGGGAGGCAGTAGCGGGACCGAGCAGTACTTC.